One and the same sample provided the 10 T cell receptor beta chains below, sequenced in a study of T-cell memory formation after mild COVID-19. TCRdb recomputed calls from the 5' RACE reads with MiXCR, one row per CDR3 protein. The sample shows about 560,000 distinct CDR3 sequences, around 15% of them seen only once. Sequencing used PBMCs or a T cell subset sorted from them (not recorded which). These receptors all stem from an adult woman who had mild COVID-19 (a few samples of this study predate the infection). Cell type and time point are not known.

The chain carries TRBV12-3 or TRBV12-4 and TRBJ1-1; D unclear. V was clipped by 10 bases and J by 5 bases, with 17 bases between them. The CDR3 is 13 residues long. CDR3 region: CATSEGLWTEAFF. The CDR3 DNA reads TGTGCCACCTCTGAAGGGCTATGGACTGAAGCTTTCTTT.

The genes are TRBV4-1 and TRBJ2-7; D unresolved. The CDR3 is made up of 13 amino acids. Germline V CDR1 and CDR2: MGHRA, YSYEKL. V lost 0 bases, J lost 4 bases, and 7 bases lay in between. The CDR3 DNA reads TGCGCCAGCAGCCAAGAGGGAATATACGAGCAGTACTTC. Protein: CASSQEGIYEQYF.

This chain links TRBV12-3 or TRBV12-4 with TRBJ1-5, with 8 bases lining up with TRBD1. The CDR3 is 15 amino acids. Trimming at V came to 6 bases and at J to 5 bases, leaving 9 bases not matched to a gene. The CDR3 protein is CASRLVGTGDQPQHF. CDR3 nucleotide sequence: TGTGCCAGCAGATTGGTAGGGACAGGTGATCAGCCCCAGCATTTT.

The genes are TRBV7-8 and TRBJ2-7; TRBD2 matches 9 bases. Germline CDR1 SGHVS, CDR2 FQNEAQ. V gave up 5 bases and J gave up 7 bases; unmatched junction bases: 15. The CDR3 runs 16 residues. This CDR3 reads CASSALRAGGPHEQYF. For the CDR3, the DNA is TGTGCCAGCAGCGCCCTCCGTGCGGGAGGGCCTCATGAGCAGTACTTC.

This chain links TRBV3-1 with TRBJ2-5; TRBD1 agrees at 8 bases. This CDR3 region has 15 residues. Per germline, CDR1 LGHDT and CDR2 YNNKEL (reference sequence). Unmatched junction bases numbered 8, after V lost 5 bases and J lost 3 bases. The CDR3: CASSRRQGSKETQYF. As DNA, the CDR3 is TGTGCCAGCAGCAGACGACAGGGGTCCAAAGAGACCCAGTACTTC.

The CDR3 bases are TGTGCCAGCAGCTGGAGGGGCGGGACTAGCGGGAGATGGAATGAGCAGTTCTTC. It is translated as CASSWRGGTSGRWNEQFF. This chain links TRBV5-6 with TRBJ2-1, with 14 bases lining up with TRBD2. Trimming at V came to 3 bases and at J to 7 bases, leaving 12 bases not matched to a gene. Germline CDR1 and CDR2: SGHDT and YYEEEE. The CDR3 has 18 residues.

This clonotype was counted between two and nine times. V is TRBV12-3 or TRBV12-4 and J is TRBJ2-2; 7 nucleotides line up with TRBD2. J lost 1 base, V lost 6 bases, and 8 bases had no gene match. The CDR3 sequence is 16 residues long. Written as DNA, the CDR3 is TGTGCCAGCAGCCCGGGGAGGGGAAGGAACACCGGGGAGCTGTTTTTT. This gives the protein CASSPGRGRNTGELFF.

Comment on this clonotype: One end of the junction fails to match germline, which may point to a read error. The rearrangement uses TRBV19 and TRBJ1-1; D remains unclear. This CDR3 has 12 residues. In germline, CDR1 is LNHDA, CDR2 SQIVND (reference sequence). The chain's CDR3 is CASSIGSTEASF. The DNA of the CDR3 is TGTGCCAGTAGTATCGGGAGCACTGAAGCTTCCTTT.

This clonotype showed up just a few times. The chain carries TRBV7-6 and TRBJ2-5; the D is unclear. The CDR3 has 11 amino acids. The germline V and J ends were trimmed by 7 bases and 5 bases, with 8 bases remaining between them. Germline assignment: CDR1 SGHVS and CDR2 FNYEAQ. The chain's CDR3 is CASTFEETQYF. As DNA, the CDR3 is TGTGCCAGCACCTTTGAGGAGACCCAGTACTTC.

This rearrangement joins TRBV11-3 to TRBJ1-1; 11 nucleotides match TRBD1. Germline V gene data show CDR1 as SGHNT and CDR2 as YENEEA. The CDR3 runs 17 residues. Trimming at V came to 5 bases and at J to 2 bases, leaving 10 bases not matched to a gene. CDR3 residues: CASSRPGQGVQNTEAFF. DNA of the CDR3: TGTGCCAGCAGCCGACCGGGACAGGGGGTTCAAAACACTGAAGCTTTCTTT. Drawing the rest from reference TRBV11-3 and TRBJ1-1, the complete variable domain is EAGVVQSPRYKIIEKKQPVAFWCNPISGHNTLYWYLQNLGQGPELLIRYENEEAVDDSQLPKDRFSAERLKGVDSTLKIQPAELGDSAVYLCASSRPGQGVQNTEAFFGQGTRLTVV.